This paragraph reports one T cell receptor (beta chain). As yet, its antigen is unknown. The sample belongs to a study of cytomegalovirus exposure and HLA in healthy donors. This CDR3 is 19 amino acids long. Trimming took 0 bases from V and 2 from J, leaving 20 bases between them. Germline V gene data show CDR1 as LNHDA and CDR2 as SQIVND (reference sequence). Findings of the study overall: Overall, around 150 TCR beta chains were annotated as cytomegalovirus-associated. For most TCR sequences rarity was the rule, although some public TCRs occurred in many donors. In all likelihood, a cluster of highly shared sequence variants was a sequencing artifact.

60 Vbeta and 13 Jbeta primers were used in PCR. The assay was immunoSEQ multiplex PCR, and TCRdb's table has in-frame clones only and misses some. This sample carries roughly 130,000 clones, roughly 8.3% of them seen once, and the ten largest clones take less than 7%. Source material: PBMCs. This sequence was found in a man aged 35-49 years in good health and CMV-seronegative. The chain couples TRBV19 to TRBJ2-1; a weak D match, TRBD1 (5 bases). The DNA of the CDR3 is TGTGCCAGTAGTATAGATCATAGGGGCGTTACTATTGCCTACAATGAGCAGTTCTTC. Translation: CASSIDHRGVTIAYNEQFF.